These 32 T cell receptor beta chains originate from one sample sequenced in a study of T cells in Graves' hyperthyroidism and ophthalmopathy. It was RNA transcripts that yielded the amplified TCR beta CDR3 regions. Researchers ran a first-round RT-PCR on the TCR CDR3 using the HTBI primer set. TCRdb re-called the multiplex PCR reads through MiXCR, storing one row per CDR3 protein. The sample records about 400,000 distinct CDR3 sequences, approximately 14% being singletons. The source material was blood. The receptors originated from a woman aged 18-30 years with Graves' hyperthyroidism.

This clonotype was seen more than once but under ten times. The chain joins TRBV29-1 to TRBJ2-7; D call uncertain. The CDR3 covers 14 residues. Trimming shortened V by 4 bases and J by 0 bases, and 13 bases separated the two germline ends. Per the germline V gene, CDR1 is SQVTM and CDR2 is ANQGSEA. CDR3 in amino acids: CSVVRTELSYEQYF. In DNA form, the CDR3 reads TGCAGCGTTGTTAGGACGGAGCTCTCCTACGAGCAGTACTTC.

This clonotype was recorded many times. The gene calls are TRBV12-3 or TRBV12-4 and TRBJ1-6; a weak D match, TRBD1 (5 bases). Trimming shortened V by 7 bases and J by 7 bases, and 20 bases separated the two germline ends. The CDR3 consists of 16 residues. CDR3 region: CASTQVGDAGNSPLHF. DNA for the CDR3: TGTGCCAGCACCCAAGTGGGGGACGCAGGCAATTCACCCCTCCACTTT.

This clonotype showed up just a few times. The chain recombines TRBV7-9 with TRBJ2-4; maybe TRBD1 (6 bases). The CDR3 length is 19 residues. Germline V gives CDR1 SEHNR, CDR2 FQNEAQ (reference sequence). V lost 4 bases and J lost 3, with 25 bases in between. For the CDR3, the DNA is TGTGCCAGCAGCTCACCCAATATGGACAGACAACCGGGCAAAAACATTCAGTACTTC. As protein: CASSSPNMDRQPGKNIQYF.

The J gene is TRBJ2-3, the V gene TRBV20-1; D perhaps matches TRBD1 (5 bases). The CDR3 sequence is 15 residues long. Germline CDR1 is DFQATT and CDR2 is SNEGSKA (reference sequence). V was trimmed by 0 bases and J by 1 base, leaving 11 bases between them. The CDR3 DNA is TGCAGTGCTAGAGAGTTAAGGGGCCGCACAGATACGCAGTATTTT. Encoded protein: CSARELRGRTDTQYF.

The sample holds a few counts of this clonotype. The junction shows a germline mismatch at one end, possibly a read error. This chain connects TRBV6-9 to TRBJ1-5, with unresolved D. Germline V gives CDR1 MNHGY, CDR2 SVAAGI. The length of the CDR3 is 13 residues. The CDR3 DNA follows: TGCGCCAGCAGTGAACGGGGTGGTCAGCCCCAGCATTTT. It translates to CASSERGGQPQHF.

In its sample, this clonotype was seen a few times. The chain couples TRBV18 to TRBJ1-5, with TRBD1 identical over 12 bases. The CDR3 runs to 18 residues. Per germline, CDR1 KGHSH and CDR2 LQKENI. J lost 6 bases, V lost 4 bases, and 13 bases had no gene match. In DNA, the CDR3 is TGTGCCAGCTCACGCACTAACGGGACAGGGGGCGGGATTCAGCCCCAGCATTTT. Protein: CASSRTNGTGGGIQPQHF.

The chain recombines TRBV6-1 with TRBJ1-6, with D maybe TRBD1 (5 bases). V was clipped by 4 bases and J by 6 bases, with 10 bases between them. CDR3 length: 14 residues. Germline assignment: CDR1 MNHNS and CDR2 SASEGT. The CDR3 sequence is CASSAGGSNSPLHF. CDR3 bases: TGTGCCAGCAGTGCCGGGGGATCTAATTCACCCCTCCACTTT.

There are many counts of this clonotype. This rearrangement joins TRBV24-1 to TRBJ2-1, with D perhaps TRBD2 (6 bases). V gave up 0 bases and J gave up 4 bases, with 12 bases separating them. The CDR3 contains 16 residues. Germline CDR1 reads KGHDR; CDR2 reads SFDVKD. For the CDR3, the DNA is TGTGCCACCAGTGATTTGACGGGAGCCCGGTACAATGAGCAGTTCTTC. It yields the protein CATSDLTGARYNEQFF.

V gene TRBV15 combines with J gene TRBJ2-7; no definite D call. The CDR3 runs 11 residues. The V end was cut by 8 bases, the J end by 0 bases, with 5 bases between. Germline CDR1 and CDR2: LNHNV and YYDKDF (reference sequence). CDR3 coding DNA: TGTGCCACCGGGAACTCCTACGAGCAGTACTTC. Its protein is CATGNSYEQYF.

This clonotype has a count of ten or more. This rearrangement joins TRBV3-1 to TRBJ2-7; D might be TRBD2 (5 bases). In germline, CDR1 is LGHDT, CDR2 YNNKEL (reference sequence). V lost 2 bases to trimming and J lost 4 bases, with 12 bases between them. The CDR3 spans 14 residues. Here the CDR3 DNA reads TGTGCCAGCAGCCAATTTCGGGGTGTTTACGAGCAGTACTTC. Translating it yields CASSQFRGVYEQYF.

The genes are TRBV5-1 and TRBJ2-7; no clear D. CDR3 size: 15 residues. The germline V and J ends were trimmed by 2 bases and 1 base, with 13 bases remaining between them. Germline V gene data show CDR1 as SGHRS and CDR2 as YFSETQ. The CDR3 is CASSFLGSSSYEQYF. CDR3 bases: TGCGCCAGCAGCTTTTTGGGGTCGAGTTCCTACGAGCAGTACTTC.

The chain links TRBV5-6 to TRBJ2-7; D is possibly TRBD2 (5 bases). V lost 0 bases and J lost 3, with 13 bases in between. The CDR3 length is 15 residues. Germline CDR1 reads SGHDT; CDR2 reads YYEEEE. CDR3 amino acids: CASSLGIEGFYEQYF. CDR3 DNA: TGTGCCAGCAGCTTGGGGATTGAGGGATTCTACGAGCAGTACTTC. Complete variable domain (other parts from reference TRBV5-6 and TRBJ2-7): DAGVTQSPTHLIKTRGQQVTLRCSPKSGHDTVSWYQQALGQGPQFIFQYYEEEERQRGNFPDRFSGHQFPNYSSELNVNALLLGDSALYLCASSLGIEGFYEQYFGPGTRLTVT.

This clonotype showed up many times. The chain recombines TRBV20-1 with TRBJ1-5, with 8 bases that match TRBD1. Germline loops: CDR1 DFQATT, CDR2 SNEGSKA (reference sequence). Germline trimming cut 1 base from V and 5 bases from J; bases unmatched to any gene: 7. CDR3 length: 15 amino acids. The CDR3 here is CSARVGQGIDQPQHF. The CDR3 nucleotides read TGCAGTGCTAGAGTTGGACAGGGTATTGATCAGCCCCAGCATTTT.

This clonotype has a count of ten or more. V usage is TRBV20-1 and J usage is TRBJ1-6, with 7 bases matching TRBD1. CDR1 and CDR2 from the germline V gene are DFQATT and SNEGSKA (reference sequence). Germline trimming cut 4 bases from V and 7 bases from J; bases unmatched to any gene: 10. The length of the CDR3 is 15 residues. CDR3 loop: CSATRPRQGNSPLHF. Written as DNA, the CDR3 is TGCAGTGCTACCCGACCCCGACAGGGCAATTCACCCCTCCACTTT.

This clonotype came up a few times. A much larger clone is a single base away; this may be a read error. The genes are TRBV6-2 or TRBV6-3 and TRBJ2-1; D perhaps matches TRBD2 (5 bases). V lost 5 bases to trimming and J lost 2 bases, with 19 bases between them. The germline gives CDR1 MNHEY, CDR2 SVGEGT. This CDR3 region has 17 residues. The CDR3: CASSPHSSITTYNEQFF. CDR3 bases: TGTGCCAGCAGTCCCCACTCTAGCATAACTACCTACAATGAGCAGTTCTTC.

This clonotype has ten or more counts. V usage is TRBV5-1 and J usage is TRBJ2-3, with D tentatively TRBD2 (5 bases). Germline lookup yields CDR1 SGHRS and CDR2 YFSETQ. The CDR3 spans 16 residues. V dropped 1 base and J dropped 4 bases, with 16 bases sitting between them. The CDR3 DNA follows: TGCGCCAGCAGCTTGCTGCGAGGCAGAGGGCCAGATACGCAGTATTTT. Amino acid sequence: CASSLLRGRGPDTQYF. Variable domain in full (rest from reference TRBV5-1 and TRBJ2-3): KAGVTQTPRYLIKTRGQQVTLSCSPISGHRSVSWYQQTPGQGLQFLFEYFSETQRNKGNFPGRFSGRQFSNSRSEMNVSTLELGDSALYLCASSLLRGRGPDTQYFGPGTRLTVL.

This clonotype was counted ten times or more. The gene calls are TRBV28 and TRBJ1-1; 10 bases map to TRBD1. Germline values: CDR1 MDHEN, CDR2 SYDVKM. The CDR3 consists of 18 residues. After removal of 3 bases from V and 0 bases from J, the junction contained 10 bases not matched to a gene. In nucleotides, the CDR3 is TGTGCCAGCAGTTTCCCCCGGGGACAGGGGACCCTGAACACTGAAGCTTTCTTT. Protein sequence: CASSFPRGQGTLNTEAFF.

This clonotype was picked up a small number of times. CDR3 bases: TGTGCCAGCAGCTTAGCGATTGGACAGGGTCAAGAGCAGTACTTC. Amino acids: CASSLAIGQGQEQYF. This chain links TRBV7-9 with TRBJ2-7, with 8 bases matching TRBD1. Germline V gene lookup returns CDR1 SEHNR and CDR2 FQNEAQ (reference sequence). V was clipped by 0 bases and J by 7 bases; unmatched bases: 8. This CDR3 comprises 15 residues.

This clonotype was seen only a few times. This rearrangement joins TRBV4-3 to TRBJ2-7; 8 bases align to TRBD1. V shed 4 bases and J 5 bases; nucleotides not matched to a gene: 10. The CDR3 covers 15 residues. Germline CDR1 LGHNA, CDR2 YSLEER. For the CDR3, the DNA is TGCGCCAGCAGCCTCTTTGACAGGGGTCTCCACGAGCAGTACTTC. Amino acid sequence: CASSLFDRGLHEQYF.

The rearrangement joins TRBV3-1 to TRBJ2-2, with 13 bases fitting TRBD2. The CDR3 runs to 20 residues. Germline-derived CDR1 and CDR2 are LGHDT and YNNKEL (reference sequence). Unmatched junction bases numbered 11, after V lost 3 bases and J lost 1 base. CDR3 DNA: TGTGCCAGCAGCCATGTTAGCGGACTAGCGGGAGAGGGGAACACCGGGGAGCTGTTTTTT. As protein: CASSHVSGLAGEGNTGELFF.

This clonotype occurred many times. The chain's CDR3 is CSAPPGGRAEKTQYF. Here the CDR3 DNA reads TGCAGTGCTCCCCCTGGCGGGAGGGCCGAGAAGACCCAGTACTTC. This chain connects TRBV20-1 to TRBJ2-5; TRBD2 matches 9 bases. CDR3 size: 15 residues. J was trimmed by 6 bases and V by 5 bases; bases with no gene match: 13. Germline CDR1 and CDR2: DFQATT and SNEGSKA (reference sequence).

This clonotype occurred many times. The chain is built from TRBV6-5 and TRBJ2-2; D may correspond to TRBD1 or TRBD2 (6 bases each). CDR1 and CDR2 from the germline V gene are MNHEY and SVGAGI. The CDR3 totals 17 residues. Trimming stripped 2 bases from V and 0 bases from J, with 13 bases between. The CDR3: CASSYEGGLANTGELFF. The DNA of the CDR3 is TGTGCCAGCAGTTACGAAGGGGGGCTCGCGAACACCGGGGAGCTGTTTTTT.

In its sample, this clonotype was seen a few times. The chain links TRBV3-1 to TRBJ2-1; no clear D. The V end lost 0 bases, the J end lost 9 bases, and 12 bases lay between the germline ends. CDR1 and CDR2 from the germline V gene are LGHDT and YNNKEL (reference sequence). This CDR3 region has 14 residues. The CDR3 region is CASSQESNLAEQFF. The CDR3 DNA reads TGTGCCAGCAGCCAAGAATCCAACCTGGCTGAGCAGTTCTTC.

This chain links TRBV6-2 or TRBV6-3 with TRBJ2-7, with D unclear. Germline assignment: CDR1 MNHEY and CDR2 SVGEGT. The CDR3 consists of 15 residues. V lost 0 bases, J lost 1 base, and 10 bases lay in between. The CDR3 loop reads CASSYSWVQSYEQYF. The CDR3 nucleotides read TGTGCCAGCAGTTACTCGTGGGTTCAATCCTACGAGCAGTACTTC.

This clonotype was counted many times. The chain employs TRBV29-1 and TRBJ2-7; D tentatively fits TRBD1 or TRBD2 (7 bases each). Germline CDR1 reads SQVTM; CDR2 reads ANQGSEA. Trimming removed 7 bases from V and 7 bases from J, with 14 bases in between. The CDR3 spans 11 residues. The CDR3 region is CSATGRGEQYF. The DNA for the CDR3 is TGCAGCGCGACAGGGCGGGGGGAGCAGTACTTC.

This clonotype was seen at least ten times. CDR3 sequence: CASSVGGEQFF. The CDR3 nucleotides read TGTGCCAGCAGTGTTGGGGGTGAGCAGTTCTTC. The V call is TRBV2, the J call TRBJ2-1; TRBD1 or TRBD2 may be the D gene (5 bases each). Per germline, CDR1 SNHLY and CDR2 FYNNEI. The CDR3 runs 11 residues. V was clipped by 4 bases and J by 9 bases, with 7 bases between them.

This clonotype has only a few counts. The V gene is TRBV28, the J gene TRBJ2-2, with 13 bases fitting TRBD2. This CDR3 has 19 amino acids. Germline V gene lookup returns CDR1 MDHEN and CDR2 SYDVKM. Germline trimming cut 1 base from V and 5 bases from J; bases unmatched to any gene: 10. The CDR3 coding sequence is TGTGCCAGCAGTTTATCTAGGACTAGCGGGAGTAGATGGACCGGGGAGCTGTTTTTT. As protein: CASSLSRTSGSRWTGELFF. The complete variable domain, with remaining parts taken from reference TRBV28 and TRBJ2-2, reads DVKVTQSSRYLVKRTGEKVFLECVQDMDHENMFWYRQDPGLGLRLIYFSYDVKMKEKGDIPEGYSVSREKKERFSLILESASTNQTSMYLCASSLSRTSGSRWTGELFFGEGSRLTVL.

This clonotype was observed at least ten times. The chain has TRBV12-3 or TRBV12-4 and TRBJ1-3; D gene ambiguous. The CDR3 covers 16 residues. The ends were cut back, 2 bases at V and 0 bases at J, with 11 bases in the middle. CDR3 coding DNA: TGTGCCAGCAGTTTATCGACACGGGGCTCTGGAAACACCATATATTTT. As protein: CASSLSTRGSGNTIYF.

This clonotype was observed a few times. The chain has TRBV6-1 and TRBJ2-5; D is unclear. Germline V gene data show CDR1 as MNHNS and CDR2 as SASEGT. The CDR3 totals 15 residues. Trimming took 0 bases from V and 0 from J, leaving 8 bases between them. CDR3 loop: CASSEAQVNQETQYF. CDR3 bases: TGTGCCAGCAGTGAAGCGCAGGTCAACCAAGAGACCCAGTACTTC.

This clonotype was found many times. The chain couples TRBV20-1 to TRBJ2-1, with 14 bases that match TRBD2. Losses at the gene ends were 1 base for V and 5 bases for J; bases not matched to a gene: 7. This CDR3 is built from 17 residues. The germline CDR1 and CDR2 sequences are DFQATT and SNEGSKA (reference sequence). CDR3 sequence reads: CSARVSTGLAGDNEQFF. The CDR3 nucleotides read TGCAGTGCTAGAGTATCCACGGGACTAGCGGGAGACAATGAGCAGTTCTTC.

The sample holds a few counts of this clonotype. This rearrangement joins TRBV27 to TRBJ2-2; D call uncertain. V lost 7 bases and J lost 3, with 9 bases in between. The CDR3 loop spans 13 amino acids. The germline V gene encodes CDR1 MNHEY and CDR2 SMNVEV (reference sequence). The CDR3 here is CASTGAHTGELFF. DNA for the CDR3: TGTGCCAGCACCGGCGCTCACACCGGGGAGCTGTTTTTT.

This clonotype was observed many times. The chain couples TRBV5-1 to TRBJ1-1; 9 nucleotides match TRBD1. CDR1 and CDR2 (germline): SGHRS, YFSETQ. Losses at the gene ends were 5 bases for V and 10 bases for J; bases not matched to a gene: 9. The CDR3 has 13 amino acids. The CDR3 protein is CASSSAGQGGAFF. CDR3 nucleotide sequence: TGCGCCAGCAGTTCAGCGGGACAGGGAGGAGCTTTCTTT.